This TCR beta chain was documented in a study of T cell changes during pregnancy in multiple sclerosis. Generated by immunoSEQ multiplex PCR, the TCRdb table keeps only in-frame clones and is missing some. Counted here are 52,000 or so clones, 85% to 95% occurring once; the ten biggest clones make up 0.2% to 0.3%. The CDR3 consists of 13 residues. Between the trimmed V and J ends, which lost 6 bases and 5 bases, there was a span of 14 bases. The germline gives CDR1 SQVTM, CDR2 ANQGSEA. The sample here was CD4+ T cells from peripheral blood mononuclear cells, taken in the second trimester of pregnancy. This chain joins TRBV29-1 and TRBJ1-5; D is possibly TRBD1 (6 bases). This receptor was taken from a female donor with multiple sclerosis, enrolled in a pregnancy study. CDR3 protein: CSVAMGADQPQHF. As DNA, the CDR3 is TGCAGCGTAGCTATGGGGGCCGATCAGCCCCAGCATTTT.